These 8 T cell receptor beta chains were all obtained from the same sample, sequenced in a study of TIL therapy for anti-PD-1-resistant metastatic lung cancer. The immunoSEQ assay was v3. TCRdb's copy holds only in-frame clones and misses some; the assay was immunoSEQ multiplex PCR. The data show about 100,000 clones, with roughly 65% seen just once and 10% to 11% held by the top ten. Regarding time point: pre-treatment sample, taken before nivolumab and TIL therapy. Pleural nodules or supraclavicular lymph nodes made up most of the excised metastases sampled. The sequences come from tumor tissue, collected at baseline. The receptors originated from a person between 30 and 79 years old with non-small cell lung cancer.

In its sample, this clone was seen a few times. The gene calls are TRBV10-1 and TRBJ2-1, with D maybe TRBD2 (6 bases). Germline-derived CDR1 and CDR2 are WNHNN and SYGVQD (reference sequence). This CDR3 has 15 residues. Trimming pared 6 bases from V and 5 bases from J, leaving 17 bases between. DNA of the CDR3: TGCGCCAGCAGGTGCCGACCAAGGAGGGACAATGAGCAGTTCTTC. Its translation is CASRCRPRRDNEQFF.

This clone was seen more than once but under ten times. This chain connects TRBV7-9 to TRBJ2-7; D gene uncertain. V lost 0 bases and J 4 bases, leaving 10 bases between the germline ends. The CDR3 consists of 14 residues. Germline-derived CDR1 and CDR2 are SEHNR and FQNEAQ (reference sequence). The CDR3 DNA sequence: TGTGCCAGCAGCTTAGCGCTTGGAGTATACGAGCAGTACTTC. It codes for CASSLALGVYEQYF.

In DNA, the CDR3 is TGTGCTAGTGCCTCGGGGGGAGTCACAGATACGCAGTATTTT. Protein product: CASASGGVTDTQYF. The chain joins TRBV12-5 to TRBJ2-3; 7 positions agree with TRBD2. Germline V gene sequence: CDR1 LGHNT, CDR2 FRNRAP. The CDR3 extends over 14 amino acids. V was clipped by 7 bases and J by 2 bases; unmatched bases: 6.

The V and J genes are TRBV6-1 and TRBJ1-5; D is uncertain. Germline V gene lookup returns CDR1 MNHNS and CDR2 SASEGT. CDR3 length equals 15 residues. V dropped 2 bases and J dropped 0 bases, with 8 bases sitting between them. The CDR3 loop is CASSEFGVSNQPQHF. The CDR3 region has the DNA TGTGCCAGCAGTGAATTTGGGGTTAGCAATCAGCCCCAGCATTTT.

The chain combines TRBV20-1 with TRBJ1-1; D remains unclear. V shed 3 bases and J shed 1 base, with 6 bases lying between them. The CDR3 totals 12 residues. CDR1 is DFQATT and CDR2 is SNEGSKA in the germline V gene (reference sequence). CDR3 amino acids: CSASPQNTEAFF. In DNA, the CDR3 is TGCAGTGCTAGTCCGCAGAACACTGAAGCTTTCTTT.

In its sample, this clone was seen a few times. This sequence joins TRBV27 and TRBJ2-7, with D maybe TRBD2 (6 bases). CDR1 MNHEY and CDR2 SMNVEV come from the germline V gene (reference sequence). CDR3 size: 17 residues. V lost 5 bases and J 6 bases, leaving 26 bases between the germline ends. The CDR3 is CASSPPSGVLGLREQYF. In DNA form, the CDR3 reads TGTGCCAGCAGTCCTCCATCGGGGGTCCTAGGACTACGCGAGCAGTACTTC.

This clone was detected once. The chain has TRBV25-1 and TRBJ1-2, with D unclear. CDR1 and CDR2 from the germline V gene are MGHDK and SYGVNS. The CDR3 length is 14 residues. V was trimmed by 4 bases and J by 4 bases, leaving 13 bases between them. The CDR3 DNA reads TGTGCCAGCAGTGCCTATACCGGAGCCTATGGCTACACCTTC. Translated: CASSAYTGAYGYTF.

The V call is TRBV6-5, the J call TRBJ1-2; D remains ambiguous. Germline CDR1 reads MNHEY; CDR2 reads SVGAGI. Deletions cut 0 bases from V and 8 bases from J, with 16 bases between. The CDR3 consists of 15 residues. The chain's CDR3 is CASSYSIAGGYGYTF. The CDR3 region has the DNA TGTGCCAGCAGTTACTCGATTGCAGGAGGATACGGCTACACCTTC.